The T cell receptor beta chain under discussion was sequenced for a study of CD8+ T cells in alopecia areata. The CDR3 is 13 amino acids. Germline V gives CDR1 SGHDT, CDR2 YYEEEE. J was trimmed by 6 bases and V by 3 bases; bases with no gene match: 5. Sequencing relied on a cDNA template that was reverse transcribed from extracted RNA. Measured with immunoSEQ multiplex PCR; TCRdb has only the in-frame clones, and not every one. The sample has roughly 150,000 clones, 40% to 65% seen once. This TCR was recovered from a human donor with alopecia areata. This rearrangement joins TRBV5-6 to TRBJ1-2; 7 nucleotides agree with TRBD1. The source material was CD8+ T cells sorted from blood, sampled at week 0. In DNA, the CDR3 is TGTGCCAGCAGCTCCGACAGGGAGGATGGCTACACCTTC. It yields the protein CASSSDREDGYTF.